This TCR beta chain was recovered during a study of STAT5B mutations in CD4+ large granular lymphocyte leukemia. The protocol was immunoSEQ multiplex PCR, while the TCRdb copy is restricted to in-frame clones and leaves out a portion. The sample lists about 38,000 clones, almost 85% seen once, with around 1.3% in the top ten. Source material: CD4+ T cells from blood buffy coats. The TCR was taken from a human donor in good health.

CDR3 nucleotides: TGTGCCAGCAGACAGGTGTGGACCGGGGAGCTGTTTTTT. It translates to CASRQVWTGELFF. The chain joins TRBV2 to TRBJ2-2, with D perhaps TRBD1 (5 bases). CDR3 size: 13 residues. The germline CDR1 and CDR2 sequences are SNHLY and FYNNEI. Trimming shortened V by 6 bases and J by 5 bases, and 10 bases separated the two germline ends.